These 20 T cell receptor beta chains originate from one sample sequenced in a study of cytomegalovirus exposure and HLA in healthy donors. Amplification used 60 Vbeta primers and 13 Jbeta primers. Clones were sequenced by immunoSEQ multiplex PCR, and TCRdb holds only the in-frame ones, with some missing. Among 140,000 or so clones listed, approximately 81% were seen once. The sample consisted of PBMCs. These receptors were taken from a boy aged 2 to 10 in good health and CMV-seronegative.

V gene TRBV30 combines with J gene TRBJ2-1; 8 bases fit TRBD2. CDR1 and CDR2 (germline): GTSNPN, SVGIG (reference sequence). This CDR3 spans 14 amino acids. Unmatched junction bases numbered 9, after V lost 5 bases and J lost 6 bases. The CDR3 sequence: CAWGVGLAGNEQFF. CDR3 nucleotide sequence: TGTGCCTGGGGGGTCGGACTAGCAGGCAATGAGCAGTTCTTC.

The chain is built from TRBV28 and TRBJ2-6; D might be TRBD1 (6 bases). Germline CDR1 is MDHEN and CDR2 is SYDVKM. The V end lost 7 bases, the J end lost 0 bases, and 16 bases lay between the germline ends. This CDR3 has 17 amino acids. In nucleotides, the CDR3 is TGTGCCAGCAAGAAACAGGGAAAGTACTCTGGGGCCAACGTCCTGACTTTC. It translates to CASKKQGKYSGANVLTF.

The CDR3, as DNA: TGCGCCAGCAGTGAGTCTTTCGGGACAGCATCTAAACTGTTTTTT. Its protein is CASSESFGTASKLFF. The genes are TRBV10-1 and TRBJ1-4; 7 bases line up with TRBD1. Germline CDR1 is WNHNN and CDR2 is SYGVQD (reference sequence). The CDR3 runs to 15 residues. V was clipped by 0 bases and J by 11 bases; unmatched bases: 9.

The table lists this clone with a count of one. The rearrangement uses TRBV4-3 and TRBJ2-5; 14 nucleotides line up with TRBD2. Germline CDR1 and CDR2: LGHNA and YSLEER. This CDR3 comprises 16 residues. The trim removed 3 bases at V and 5 bases at J, leaving 5 bases unmatched. DNA for the CDR3: TGCGCCAGCAGCCAGGGGACTAGCGGGAGTGGGGAGACCCAGTACTTC. It encodes CASSQGTSGSGETQYF.

This clone has more than one count but fewer than ten. The J gene is TRBJ2-3, the V gene TRBV6-4; TRBD2 is a possible D gene (6 bases). Germline V gene sequence: CDR1 MRHNA, CDR2 SNTAGT. The CDR3 is 13 amino acids. V was pared by 0 bases and J by 9 bases, with 10 bases between. CDR3 coding DNA: TGTGCCAGCAGTGACTCGACTAGTAGCACGCAGTATTTT. Its protein is CASSDSTSSTQYF.

The V gene is TRBV28, the J gene TRBJ2-7, with unresolved D. With 7 bases removed from V and 1 base from J, the gap between germline ends came to 11 bases. The CDR3 consists of 13 residues. CDR1 is MDHEN, CDR2 SYDVKM, per germline. The CDR3 DNA reads TGTGCCAGCACAATCCCAACATCCTACGAGCAGTACTTC. It yields the protein CASTIPTSYEQYF.

DNA of the CDR3: TGTGCCAGCAGCTTAAGTAGTGGGAGCCTTCTCACAGATACGCAGTATTTT. Translation gives CASSLSSGSLLTDTQYF. The chain combines TRBV5-6 with TRBJ2-3, with D possibly being TRBD2 (5 bases). The CDR3 has 17 amino acids. V lost 2 bases, J lost 2 bases, and 18 bases lay in between. Germline CDR1 is SGHDT and CDR2 is YYEEEE.

The rearrangement uses TRBV6-4 and TRBJ2-1; TRBD1 is a possible D gene (5 bases). With 0 bases removed from V and 0 bases from J, the gap between germline ends came to 9 bases. This CDR3 comprises 16 residues. Germline-derived CDR1 and CDR2 are MRHNA and SNTAGT. The CDR3: CASSDSWGASYNEQFF. The CDR3 DNA reads TGTGCCAGCAGTGACTCGTGGGGCGCCTCCTACAATGAGCAGTTCTTC.

The J gene is TRBJ2-1, the V gene TRBV10-1, with 8 bases matching TRBD1. V was clipped by 2 bases and J by 0 bases; unmatched bases: 6. The germline V gene encodes CDR1 WNHNN and CDR2 SYGVQD (reference sequence). The CDR3 covers 17 residues. The CDR3 DNA sequence: TGCGCCAGCAGTGAGCCGAGACAGGGGAGCTCCTACAATGAGCAGTTCTTC. It is translated as CASSEPRQGSSYNEQFF.

The J gene is TRBJ2-2, the V gene TRBV11-2; a weak D match, TRBD1 (6 bases). V shed 1 base and J shed 2 bases, with 11 bases lying between them. CDR1 and CDR2 (germline): SGHAT, FQNNGV. The CDR3 runs 16 residues. The CDR3 coding sequence is TGTGCCAGCAGCTTAGTCGCAGGGGATAACACCGGGGAGCTGTTTTTT. Translating gives CASSLVAGDNTGELFF.

This rearrangement joins TRBV5-1 to TRBJ2-7; tentatively, D is TRBD2 (7 bases). V lost 3 bases and J 5 bases, leaving 12 bases between the germline ends. The CDR3 is 13 residues long. Germline V gene data show CDR1 as SGHRS and CDR2 as YFSETQ. The CDR3 nucleotides read TGCGCCAGCAGCTGGGGGGGGGCCGACGAGCAGTACTTC. It translates to CASSWGGADEQYF.

J is TRBJ2-1 and V is TRBV2, with 13 bases aligning to TRBD2. Germline V gene sequence: CDR1 SNHLY, CDR2 FYNNEI. Germline trimming cut 5 bases from V and 9 bases from J; bases unmatched to any gene: 10. The CDR3 loop spans 16 amino acids. CDR3 residues: CASSIERTSGSPEQFF. CDR3 DNA sequence: TGTGCCAGCAGTATAGAGAGGACTAGCGGGAGTCCTGAGCAGTTCTTC.

The J gene is TRBJ1-6, the V gene TRBV27, with D tentatively TRBD1 (6 bases). CDR3 length: 14 amino acids. The germline gives CDR1 MNHEY, CDR2 SMNVEV (reference sequence). Trimming stripped 2 bases from V and 8 bases from J, with 10 bases between. CDR3 region: CASSLTGKYSPLHF. The DNA of the CDR3 is TGTGCCAGCAGTTTAACAGGGAAATATTCACCCCTCCACTTT.

This chain links TRBV28 with TRBJ2-7; 8 nucleotides align to TRBD1. This CDR3 contains 13 residues. CDR1 and CDR2 from the germline V gene are MDHEN and SYDVKM. Trimming took 9 bases from V and 2 from J; bases not matched to a gene: 6. CDR3 loop: CASGTGITYEQYF. The CDR3 DNA follows: TGTGCCAGTGGGACAGGAATCACCTACGAGCAGTACTTC.

The CDR3 spells CASSATGLNQPQHF. As DNA, the CDR3 is TGTGCCAGCAGCGCCACAGGGCTAAATCAGCCCCAGCATTTT. The genes are TRBV9 and TRBJ1-5, with D possibly TRBD1 on 6 matching bases. This CDR3 has 14 residues. With 3 bases removed from V and 4 bases from J, the gap between germline ends came to 11 bases. Per germline, CDR1 SGDLS and CDR2 YYNGEE.

This clone was picked up one time. The rearrangement joins TRBV11-1 to TRBJ2-3, with 8 bases identical to TRBD1. V was pared by 6 bases and J by 3 bases, with 8 bases of the junction left unmatched. The germline V gene encodes CDR1 SGHAT and CDR2 FQDESV (reference sequence). The CDR3 contains 15 residues. CDR3 loop: CASRTGQGWTDTQYF. The CDR3 nucleotides read TGTGCCAGCAGGACCGGACAGGGCTGGACAGATACGCAGTATTTT.

The CDR3 DNA reads TGTGCCAGCAGTCGGACAGGTGACCGTGGTGAGCAGTACTTC. It translates to CASSRTGDRGEQYF. The rearrangement uses TRBV2 and TRBJ2-7, with 7 bases identical to TRBD1. The CDR3 spans 14 residues. Germline V gene sequence: CDR1 SNHLY, CDR2 FYNNEI. V gave up 5 bases and J gave up 7 bases; unmatched junction bases: 11. Full variable domain (outside the CDR3, taken from reference TRBV2 and TRBJ2-7): EPEVTQTPSHQVTQMGQEVILRCVPISNHLYFYWYRQILGQKVEFLVSFYNNEISEKSEIFDDQFSVERPDGSNFTLKIRSTKLEDSAMYFCASSRTGDRGEQYFGPGTRLTVT.

The V gene is TRBV7-2, the J gene TRBJ2-5; the match to TRBD1 covers 8 bases. Matching the DNA end better, TRBJ2-7 makes the J call doubtful. CDR1 and CDR2 (germline): SGHTA, FQGNSA. The CDR3 is 15 residues long. CDR3 nucleotides: TGTGCCAGCAGTCCCACCCGACAGGGGTCGGGCGAGCAGTACTTC. Its translation: CASSPTRQGSGEQYF.

The CDR3 DNA reads TGCAGCGTTGAAAGGCAGGGCATACACACCGGGGAGCTGTTTTTT. Protein product: CSVERQGIHTGELFF. The rearrangement joins TRBV29-1 to TRBJ2-2; perhaps TRBD1 as D (5 bases). The germline V gene encodes CDR1 SQVTM and CDR2 ANQGSEA. This CDR3 is 15 amino acids long. V lost 2 bases and J 3 bases, leaving 13 bases between the germline ends.

The chain joins TRBV5-4 to TRBJ1-5, with 7 bases matching TRBD1. The V gene's germline CDR1 is SGHNT and CDR2 YYREEE (reference sequence). Trimming removed 4 bases from V and 6 bases from J; junction bases left unmatched: 16. This CDR3 region has 17 residues. Here the CDR3 DNA reads TGTGCCAGCAGCCAAGCGACAGGGAAAAGTATCGGTCAGCCCCAGCATTTT. Translation gives CASSQATGKSIGQPQHF.